Given below is one T cell receptor (beta chain) in context. This specimen belongs to a study of blood T cell repertoires in COVID-19. Across the whole study: Samples taken during acute and convalescent COVID-19 were collected in the United States, Italy and Spain. The analysed material was cDNA or gDNA that came from T cells, B-cell-depleted T cells, or PBMCs.

The authors' processing: Researchers report that nucleated cell counts were estimated from reference gene primer amplification. The data were produced by immunoSEQ multiplex PCR, yet TCRdb's version contains in-frame clones alone and is incomplete. That table is the source of V, J and clone size, and D and trimming were worked out from the DNA. The table has about 120,000 clones, about 85% seen once; the top ten hold approximately 7.7%. This CDR3 has 14 residues. Germline-derived CDR1 and CDR2 are LNHDA and SQIVND (reference sequence). Trimming took 8 bases from V and 7 from J; bases not matched to a gene: 5.

The V gene is TRBV19, the J gene TRBJ2-1, with TRBD2 matching over 13 bases. Sequencing was performed on peripheral blood. The origin of this receptor is a human donor in a cohort sampled during active COVID-19. CDR3 protein: CASWTSGSTNEQFF. CDR3 sequence (DNA): TGTGCCAGTTGGACTAGCGGGAGCACAAATGAGCAGTTCTTC. Complete variable domain (other parts from reference TRBV19 and TRBJ2-1): DGGITQSPKYLFRKEGQNVTLSCEQNLNHDAMYWYRQDPGQGLRLIYYSQIVNDFQKGDIAEGYSVSREKKESFPLTVTSAQKNPTAFYLCASWTSGSTNEQFFGPGTRLTVL.